The 30 T cell receptor beta chains presented below share a single source sample, sequenced in a study of breast tumors, draining lymph nodes, adjacent tissues. Axillary draining lymph nodes of breast cancer patients supplied the node samples. MiXCR, applied by TCRdb to the multiplex PCR reads, yields one record per CDR3 protein. This table has more than 200,000 distinct CDR3 sequences, about 34% appearing once. Sequencing input: axillary lymph node tissue. These receptors came from a female donor with breast cancer. Some clones in this sample may be carry-over from other donors' samples.

This clonotype appeared many times. This sequence joins TRBV5-1 and TRBJ2-5, with 8 nucleotides matching TRBD1. This CDR3 has 14 residues. J gave up 2 bases and V 0 bases, and 0 bases lay outside the gene matches. The V gene's germline CDR1 is SGHRS and CDR2 YFSETQ. CDR3 protein: CASSLGDRQETQYF. For the CDR3, the DNA is TGCGCCAGCAGCTTGGGGGACAGGCAAGAGACCCAGTACTTC. The full variable domain, in which reference TRBV5-1 and TRBJ2-5 provide the parts outside the CDR3, is KAGVTQTPRYLIKTRGQQVTLSCSPISGHRSVSWYQQTPGQGLQFLFEYFSETQRNKGNFPGRFSGRQFSNSRSEMNVSTLELGDSALYLCASSLGDRQETQYFGPGTRLLVL.

In this sample, this clonotype turned up many times. The chain recombines TRBV7-2 with TRBJ2-5; D ambiguous. The CDR3 has 13 residues. Germline CDR1 and CDR2: SGHTA and FQGNSA. The V end lost 7 bases, the J end lost 6 bases, and 15 bases lay between the germline ends. The CDR3 protein is CASTIVPLKTQYF. CDR3 coding DNA: TGTGCCAGCACCATAGTCCCTTTGAAGACCCAGTACTTC.

Concerning this clonotype itself: It may be a read error: a sequence one base away is much more abundant. This chain connects TRBV4-1 to TRBJ2-1; D tentatively reads TRBD1 or TRBD2 (5 bases each). This CDR3 has 16 amino acids. CDR1 and CDR2 from the germline V gene are MGHRA and YSYEKL. As DNA, the CDR3 is TGCGCCAGCAGCCAATCGGGGACCTCATCCTACAATGAGCAGCTCTTC. It is translated as CASSQSGTSSYNEQLF.

This clonotype was seen ten or more times. The V gene is TRBV20-1, the J gene TRBJ2-1; D remains ambiguous. The CDR3 has 11 residues. V gave up 6 bases and J gave up 12 bases, with 15 bases separating them. Germline-derived CDR1 and CDR2 are DFQATT and SNEGSKA (reference sequence). CDR3 in amino acids: CSAWTDAVQFF. CDR3 coding DNA: TGCAGTGCATGGACGGACGCCGTGCAGTTCTTC.

This clonotype was recorded many times. The rearrangement joins TRBV6-2 or TRBV6-3 to TRBJ1-6, with D maybe TRBD1 (6 bases). The CDR3 totals 14 residues. The V and J ends lost 5 bases and 15 bases respectively, with 20 bases between them. The germline CDR1 and CDR2 sequences are MNHEY and SVGEGT. CDR3 coding DNA: TGTGCCAGCAGTCCCTCCAGGGGCGAGGGTCGCCTCCACTTT. Protein sequence: CASSPSRGEGRLHF.

The sample holds a few counts of this clonotype. A much larger clone is a single base away; this may be a read error. V and J are TRBV11-3 and TRBJ2-7; D assignment may be TRBD1 or TRBD2 (6 bases each). Germline V CDR1 and CDR2: SGHNT, YENEEA. V was pared by 1 base and J by 5 bases, with 24 bases between. The CDR3 spans 18 residues. The CDR3 reads CASSLGRVSGQGRNEQYF. CDR3 in DNA: TGTGCCAGCAGCTTAGGACGTGTTTCGGGGCAGGGGAGGAACGAGCAGTACTTC.

V is TRBV7-9 and J is TRBJ2-3, with unresolved D. CDR1 SEHNR and CDR2 FQNEAQ come from the germline V gene (reference sequence). Trimming removed 5 bases at V and 2 bases at J, with 11 bases between. There are 14 residues in the CDR3. The CDR3 nucleotides are TGTGCCAGCAGCCCCAGGCGAGACACAGATACGCAGTATTTT. This translates into CASSPRRDTDTQYF.

This clonotype was seen many times. This rearrangement joins TRBV15 to TRBJ2-2; D is possibly TRBD1 (6 bases). CDR3 size: 16 residues. V was trimmed by 0 bases and J by 3 bases, leaving 11 bases between them. Germline loops: CDR1 LNHNV, CDR2 YYDKDF (reference sequence). CDR3 in DNA: TGTGCCACCAGCAGAGATCGTGGGGGCTACACCGGGGAGCTGTTTTTT. Protein: CATSRDRGGYTGELFF.

This clonotype showed up many times. This chain uses TRBV4-2 with TRBJ2-6, with 8 bases matching TRBD2. The CDR3 runs to 18 residues. V lost 2 bases and J lost 0; bases outside the gene matches: 6. CDR1 is LGHNA, CDR2 YNFKEQ, per germline. CDR3 bases: TGTGCCAGCAGCCAAACAACTAGCGGACTCTCTGGGGCCAACGTCCTGACTTTC. It codes for CASSQTTSGLSGANVLTF.

The gene calls are TRBV20-1 and TRBJ2-4, with TRBD2 identical over 7 bases. Unmatched junction bases numbered 11, after V lost 5 bases and J lost 1 base. CDR3 length: 16 amino acids. Germline assignment: CDR1 DFQATT and CDR2 SNEGSKA (reference sequence). CDR3 sequence reads: CSASPSRDYAKNIQYF. For the CDR3, the DNA is TGCAGTGCTTCCCCCAGCCGGGACTATGCCAAAAACATTCAGTACTTC.

This clonotype came up a few times. V gene TRBV19 combines with J gene TRBJ1-1, with a possible D match to TRBD1 (6 bases). Between the trimmed V and J ends, which lost 4 bases and 5 bases, there was a span of 17 bases. CDR1 is LNHDA, CDR2 SQIVND, per germline (reference sequence). The CDR3 contains 15 residues. The CDR3 protein is CASSKQGIGNTEAFF. For the CDR3, the DNA is TGTGCCAGTAGTAAGCAGGGGATCGGTAATACTGAAGCTTTCTTT. Together with reference TRBV19 and TRBJ1-1, the CDR3 gives the full variable domain: DGGITQSPKYLFRKEGQNVTLSCEQNLNHDAMYWYRQDPGQGLRLIYYSQIVNDFQKGDIAEGYSVSREKKESFPLTVTSAQKNPTAFYLCASSKQGIGNTEAFFGQGTRLTVV.

This clonotype was recorded many times. The chain uses TRBV5-1 and TRBJ1-5, with 7 bases aligning to TRBD1. The CDR3 contains 15 residues. In germline, CDR1 is SGHRS, CDR2 YFSETQ. V lost 4 bases, J lost 1 base, and 5 bases stayed unmatched. The CDR3 spells CASSLTGKSNQPQHF. In DNA form, the CDR3 reads TGCGCCAGCAGCCTGACAGGGAAGAGCAATCAGCCCCAGCATTTT.

This clonotype has a count of ten or more. The chain employs TRBV20-1 and TRBJ2-1; D tentatively reads TRBD1 or TRBD2 (6 bases each). In germline, CDR1 is DFQATT, CDR2 SNEGSKA (reference sequence). There are 16 residues in the CDR3. V was cut by 3 bases and J by 6 bases, with 21 bases left in between. CDR3 coding DNA: TGCAGTGCTAGGGGGGGCGGGCTGGCTTACCCCAATGAGCAGTTCTTC. It yields the protein CSARGGGLAYPNEQFF.

This clonotype appeared many times. This chain connects TRBV3-2 to TRBJ2-3; TRBD2 was called by the table and not checked on the DNA. TRBV3-2 is tagged as a pseudogene. This CDR3 spans 15 amino acids. CDR3 residues: CASSPPPRIMDTQYF. The CDR3 DNA follows: TGTGCCAGCAGCCCCCCTCCCCGTATTATGGATACGCAGTATTTT.

This clonotype was recorded many times. The chain couples TRBV5-6 to TRBJ2-7; TRBD1 matches 7 bases. J lost 0 bases, V lost 4 bases, and 13 bases had no gene match. The CDR3 has 17 residues. Germline V lookup: CDR1 SGHDT, CDR2 YYEEEE. The CDR3 nucleotides read TGTGCCAGCAGCCGCACTCTGGACAGGCCCTCCTCCTACGAGCAGTACTTC. Amino acid sequence: CASSRTLDRPSSYEQYF. The whole variable domain, filled in from reference TRBV5-6 and TRBJ2-7, reads DAGVTQSPTHLIKTRGQQVTLRCSPKSGHDTVSWYQQALGQGPQFIFQYYEEEERQRGNFPDRFSGHQFPNYSSELNVNALLLGDSALYLCASSRTLDRPSSYEQYFGPGTRLTVT.

This clonotype was counted ten times or more. The V and J genes are TRBV7-6 and TRBJ2-2; D call uncertain. The CDR3 is 16 amino acids. Germline lookup yields CDR1 SGHVS and CDR2 FNYEAQ. The V and J ends lost 1 base and 0 bases respectively, with 9 bases between them. The CDR3: CASSLDHPANTGELFF. DNA of the CDR3: TGTGCCAGCAGCTTAGACCATCCTGCGAACACCGGGGAGCTGTTTTTT.

The table lists this clonotype with a count of one. The chain couples TRBV20-1 to TRBJ1-3; D unclear. The germline gives CDR1 DFQATT, CDR2 SNEGSKA (reference sequence). This CDR3 spans 16 amino acids. Trimming shortened V by 0 bases and J by 8 bases, and 20 bases separated the two germline ends. The CDR3 loop is CSARDISRSGMYTIYF. The DNA for the CDR3 is TGCAGTGCTAGAGATATTAGCCGGTCGGGGATGTACACCATATATTTT.

This clonotype was found many times. This chain joins TRBV5-1 and TRBJ2-1; D call uncertain. The V end was cut by 0 bases, the J end by 6 bases, with 4 bases between. The CDR3 extends over 12 amino acids. The germline V gene has CDR1 SGHRS and CDR2 YFSETQ. CDR3 amino acids: CASSLEGNEQFF. CDR3 coding DNA: TGCGCCAGCAGCTTGGAAGGCAATGAGCAGTTCTTC.

This clonotype was observed at least ten times. The chain couples TRBV20-1 to TRBJ1-5; tentative D call: TRBD1 (5 bases). This CDR3 spans 14 amino acids. Per the germline V gene, CDR1 is DFQATT and CDR2 is SNEGSKA (reference sequence). Trimming took 6 bases from V and 7 from J, leaving 19 bases between them. The CDR3 loop reads CSALLGLGDQPQHF. For the CDR3, the DNA is TGCAGTGCCCTACTAGGTCTGGGGGACCAGCCCCAGCATTTT.

The sample holds many counts of this clonotype. CDR3 DNA sequence: TGTGCCAGCAGGATGGGACAGGGGGACAACTATGGCTACACCTTC. Protein sequence: CASRMGQGDNYGYTF. The chain couples TRBV2 to TRBJ1-2; 11 bases map to TRBD1. The CDR3 is 15 amino acids. The germline CDR1 and CDR2 sequences are SNHLY and FYNNEI. The V and J ends lost 6 bases and 2 bases, in that order; junction bases with no gene match: 5. The full variable domain, its missing parts supplied by reference TRBV2 and TRBJ1-2, is EPEVTQTPSHQVTQMGQEVILRCVPISNHLYFYWYRQILGQKVEFLVSFYNNEISEKSEIFDDQFSVERPDGSNFTLKIRSTKLEDSAMYFCASRMGQGDNYGYTFGSGTRLTVV.

This clonotype occurred many times. V is TRBV30 and J is TRBJ1-4; 10 nucleotides match TRBD1. With V trimmed by 0 bases and J by 14 bases, 9 bases remained unmatched. Germline V CDR1 and CDR2: GTSNPN, SVGIG (reference sequence). There are 14 residues in the CDR3. CDR3 sequence (DNA): TGTGCCTGGAGTGTTCCGGGACAGGGGACCAGTCTGTTTTTT. The encoded protein is CAWSVPGQGTSLFF. The full variable domain, rest sourced from reference TRBV30 and TRBJ1-4, is SQTIHQWPATLVQPVGSPLSLECTVEGTSNPNLYWYRQAAGRGLQLLFYSVGIGQISSEVPQNLSASRPQDRQFILSSKKLLLSDSGFYLCAWSVPGQGTSLFFGSGTQLSVL.

This clonotype has ten or more counts. This chain links TRBV11-3 with TRBJ2-3; D possibly corresponds to TRBD1 (5 bases). Trimming took 5 bases from V and 4 from J, leaving 7 bases between them. The CDR3 length is 12 residues. Germline V gives CDR1 SGHNT, CDR2 YENEEA. This chain's CDR3 is CASSQGADTQYF. The DNA for the CDR3 is TGTGCCAGCAGCCAGGGTGCAGATACGCAGTATTTT. Full variable domain (missing parts from reference TRBV11-3 and TRBJ2-3): EAGVVQSPRYKIIEKKQPVAFWCNPISGHNTLYWYLQNLGQGPELLIRYENEEAVDDSQLPKDRFSAERLKGVDSTLKIQPAELGDSAVYLCASSQGADTQYFGPGTRLTVL.

A note on this clonotype: This may be a read error, as it is one base from a much larger clone. The genes are TRBV5-4 and TRBJ2-5; no definite D call. Looked up from germline, CDR1 is SGHNT and CDR2 is YYREEE (reference sequence). Trimming removed 0 bases at V and 7 bases at J, with 7 bases between. This CDR3 spans 12 amino acids. In DNA form, the CDR3 reads TGTGCCAGCAGCTTGGAAAAAGCGACCCAGTACTTC. It codes for CASSLEKATQYF.

This clonotype was detected ten times or more. The chain couples TRBV2 to TRBJ2-7; D is possibly TRBD1 (6 bases). The CDR3 spans 14 residues. The germline V gene has CDR1 SNHLY and CDR2 FYNNEI. V lost 6 bases and J 0 bases, leaving 12 bases between the germline ends. This CDR3 reads CASRARGGSYEQYF. The CDR3 coding sequence is TGTGCCAGCAGGGCCAGGGGTGGCTCCTACGAGCAGTACTTC.

This clonotype was recorded at least ten times. V usage is TRBV27 and J usage is TRBJ1-2; tentative D call: TRBD1 (6 bases). Germline V gives CDR1 MNHEY, CDR2 SMNVEV (reference sequence). V shed 5 bases and J shed 4 bases, with 17 bases lying between them. The CDR3 has 15 amino acids. The CDR3 sequence: CASSPASGTSYGYTF. In nucleotides, the CDR3 is TGTGCCAGCAGTCCTGCCTCCGGGACATCCTATGGCTACACCTTC.

This clonotype showed up many times. This chain uses TRBV19 with TRBJ2-3; the match to TRBD2 covers 14 bases. This CDR3 is 19 amino acids long. The V segment lost 4 bases and the J segment 1 base; nucleotides outside the gene matches: 10. The germline CDR1 and CDR2 sequences are LNHDA and SQIVND (reference sequence). Written as DNA, the CDR3 is TGTGCCAGTAGTAGAACTGGACTAGCGGGAGGAGTGGGCACAGATACGCAGTATTTT. This codes for CASSRTGLAGGVGTDTQYF.

This clonotype was counted many times. The V gene is TRBV7-3, the J gene TRBJ2-1; D is uncertain. CDR1 is SGHTA, CDR2 FQGTGA, per germline. Trimming cost V 2 bases and J 5 bases, with 16 bases left between them. There are 16 residues in the CDR3. CDR3 nucleotides: TGTGCCAGCAGCTTATGGGGTCGGGTCGGTCACAATGAGCAGTTCTTC. Residues: CASSLWGRVGHNEQFF.

V is TRBV29-1 and J is TRBJ1-1; TRBD1 aligns across 10 bases. V dropped 4 bases and J dropped 2; count of bases not matched to a gene: 1. The CDR3 extends over 13 amino acids. Germline V gene sequence: CDR1 SQVTM, CDR2 ANQGSEA. CDR3 in DNA: TGCAGCGTTGGGACAGGGGGTAACACTGAAGCTTTCTTT. Protein sequence: CSVGTGGNTEAFF.

This clonotype was found many times. J is TRBJ2-1 and V is TRBV30, with 9 nucleotides matching TRBD2. With V trimmed by 2 bases and J by 4 bases, 3 bases remained unmatched. CDR3 length: 14 residues. The germline V gene has CDR1 GTSNPN and CDR2 SVGIG (reference sequence). The CDR3 here is CAWSRLAAYNEQFF. The CDR3, as DNA: TGTGCCTGGAGTAGACTAGCGGCATACAATGAGCAGTTCTTC.

There are many counts of this clonotype. V and J are TRBV12-3 or TRBV12-4 and TRBJ1-5, with D perhaps TRBD1 (5 bases). The ends were cut back, 2 bases at V and 7 bases at J, with 12 bases in the middle. The length of the CDR3 is 14 residues. The DNA for the CDR3 is TGTGCCAGCAGTTTACAGGGTGGCGGACAGCCCCAGCATTTT. Translating gives CASSLQGGGQPQHF.